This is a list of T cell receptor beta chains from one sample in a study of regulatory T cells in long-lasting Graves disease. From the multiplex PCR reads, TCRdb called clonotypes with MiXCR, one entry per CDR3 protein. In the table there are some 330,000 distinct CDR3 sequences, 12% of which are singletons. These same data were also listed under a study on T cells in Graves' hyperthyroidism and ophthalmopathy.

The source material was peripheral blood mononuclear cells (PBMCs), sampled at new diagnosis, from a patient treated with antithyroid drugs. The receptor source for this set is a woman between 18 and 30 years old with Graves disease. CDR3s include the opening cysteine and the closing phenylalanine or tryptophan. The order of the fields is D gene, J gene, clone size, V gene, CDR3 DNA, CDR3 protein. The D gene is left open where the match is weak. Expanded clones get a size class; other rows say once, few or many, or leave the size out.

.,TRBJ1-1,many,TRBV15,TGTGCCACCAGCAGAGCGGACTCGGGCACTGAAGCTTTCTTT,CATSRADSGTEAFF
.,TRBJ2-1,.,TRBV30,TGTGCCTGGAGTGTCAGCAGGGGATCCTACAATGAGCAGTTCTTC,CAWSVSRGSYNEQFF
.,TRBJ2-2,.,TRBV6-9,TGTGCCAGCACCTACCCCGGGGAGCTGTTTTTT,CASTYPGELFF
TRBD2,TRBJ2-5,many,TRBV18,TGTGCCAGCTCGCCTCTCACCCTAGCGGGGCAAGAGACCCAGTACTTC,CASSPLTLAGQETQYF
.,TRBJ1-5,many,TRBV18,TGTGCCAGCTCAAGAGAAGGGGCGAACAATCAGCCCCAGCATTTT,CASSREGANNQPQHF
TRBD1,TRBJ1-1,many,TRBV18,TGTGCCAGCTCACCCCGCCCGACAGGGAGTAACACTGAAGCTTTCTTT,CASSPRPTGSNTEAFF
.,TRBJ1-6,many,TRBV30,TGTGCCTGGAGGTGGGTTGGGTCACCCCTCCACTTT,CAWRWVGSPLHF
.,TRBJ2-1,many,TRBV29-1,TGCAGCCTAAATCGCGGAGGAGTGTCCTACAATGAGCAGTTCTTC,CSLNRGGVSYNEQFF
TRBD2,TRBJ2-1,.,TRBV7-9,TGTGCCAGCAGCTTTTCCGGCCGAGCGGGAGGCCCCCCCACTCACTACAATGAGCAGTTCTTC,CASSFSGRAGGPPTHYNEQFF
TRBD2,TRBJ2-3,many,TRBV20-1,TGCAGTGCCAGTAGCGGGGGGGCATCAGATACGCAGTATTTT,CSASSGGASDTQYF
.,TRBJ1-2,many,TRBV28,TGTGCCAGCAGTCCAAATCCTCGAGGCTACACCTTC,CASSPNPRGYTF
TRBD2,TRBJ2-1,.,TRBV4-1,TGCGCCAGCAGCCCATCGGGACTAGCGGCCTCGAATGAGCAGTTCTTC,CASSPSGLAASNEQFF
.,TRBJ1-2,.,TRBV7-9,TGTGCCAGCAGAAGCTTGGGGGGCAGGGGAGCTAACTATGGCTACACCTTC,CASRSLGGRGANYGYTF
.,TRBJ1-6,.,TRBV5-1,TGCGCCAGCAGCTGGATGGACATCCCTAATTCACCCCTCCACTTT,CASSWMDIPNSPLHF
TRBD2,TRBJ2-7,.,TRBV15,TGTGCCACCAGCGGCGGGACCTCTATAGCGGGAGCTACGAAGCAGTACTTC,CATSGGTSIAGATKQYF
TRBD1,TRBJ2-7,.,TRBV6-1,TGTGCCAGCAAAAGGACAGGGTCGGACGAGCAGTACTTC,CASKRTGSDEQYF
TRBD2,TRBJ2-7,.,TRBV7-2,TGTGCCAGCAGCCCCCAGGCTAGCGGGAGGGCCGCCAACGAGCAGTACTTC,CASSPQASGRAANEQYF
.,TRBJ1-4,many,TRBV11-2,TGTGCCAGCAGCTTAGATTTTACAGCTCGACTGTTTTTT,CASSLDFTARLFF
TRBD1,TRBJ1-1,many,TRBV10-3,TGTGCCATCAGTCGGGACAGTGAAGCTTTCTTT,CAISRDSEAFF
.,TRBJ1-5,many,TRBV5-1,TGCGCCAGCAGTTTAGACGGTAGCAATCAGCCCCAGCATTTT,CASSLDGSNQPQHF
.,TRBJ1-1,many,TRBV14,TGTGCCAGCAGTCCCGGGCCCCCGGTGGGAGCTTTCTTT,CASSPGPPVGAFF
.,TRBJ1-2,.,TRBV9,TGTGCCAGCAGCGTAGCTCACGCCACCTCGGGTGGCTACACCTTC,CASSVAHATSGGYTF
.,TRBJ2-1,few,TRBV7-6,TGTGCCAGCAGCTCGCCACTGGTGGATGAGCAGTTCTTC,CASSSPLVDEQFF
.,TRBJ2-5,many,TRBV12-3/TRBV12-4,TGTGCCAGCAGCCGTGGGGGCGTCGAGACCCAGTACTTC,CASSRGGVETQYF
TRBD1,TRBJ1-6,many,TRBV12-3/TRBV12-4,TGTGCCAGCAGTCCCGCCCGCTACAGGGGGCGGTTGAATAATTCACCCCTCCACTTT,CASSPARYRGRLNNSPLHF
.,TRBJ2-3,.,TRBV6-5,TGTGCCAGCAGTTCGGACCCCTCAGAGGCAGATACGCAGTATTTT,CASSSDPSEADTQYF
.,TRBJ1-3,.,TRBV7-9,TGTGCCAGCAGCTTAGCCGGGGGCTCTGGAAACACCATATATTTT,CASSLAGGSGNTIYF
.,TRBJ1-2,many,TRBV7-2,TGTGCCAGCAGCTTATGGATGGGGGGGACTAACTATGGCTACACCTTC,CASSLWMGGTNYGYTF
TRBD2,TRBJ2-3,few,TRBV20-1,TGCAGTGCCCACATTGGCGGCGGGGGGCCCCACGCGACGCAGTATTTT,CSAHIGGGGPHATQYF
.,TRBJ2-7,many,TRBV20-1,TGCAGTGCTAACCCGGACGGAGGCGAGCAGTACTTC,CSANPDGGEQYF
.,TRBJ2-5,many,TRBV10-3,TGTGCCATCAGTGCGGAGGGGGCGCCTTCCCAGTACTTC,CAISAEGAPSQYF
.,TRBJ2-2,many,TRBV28,TGTGCCAGCACCTCCCCGACGGCCACCGGGGAGCTGTTTTTT,CASTSPTATGELFF
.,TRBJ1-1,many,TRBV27,TGTGCCAGCAGTTTCGGGGGCTTGGGAGGGAACACTGAAGCTTTCTTT,CASSFGGLGGNTEAFF
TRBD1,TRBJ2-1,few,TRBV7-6,TGTGCCAGCAGCCTAAACAGGGGGTATGAGCAGTTCTTC,CASSLNRGYEQFF
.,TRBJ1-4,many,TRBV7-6,TGTGCCAGCAGCCCCGACCCCCCCACGGGAGGTCGAAAACTGTTTTTT,CASSPDPPTGGRKLFF
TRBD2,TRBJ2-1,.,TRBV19,TGTGCCAGTAACTCGGATTGGCGGGGGGGTAAGGATGAGCAGTTCTTC,CASNSDWRGGKDEQFF
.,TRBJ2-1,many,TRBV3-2,TGTGCCAGCAGCCTGGTGCGTAGCGGGGGGGAGTTAAACTACAATGAGCAGTTCTTC,CASSLVRSGGELNYNEQFF
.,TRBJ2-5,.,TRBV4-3,TGCGCCAGCAGCCAAGGAGTGGGGGCAGGAGAGACCCAGTACTTC,CASSQGVGAGETQYF
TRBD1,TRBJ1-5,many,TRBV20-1,TGCAGTGCCCAAGTAAACACAGGGGCCCGCAATCAGCCCCAGCATTTT,CSAQVNTGARNQPQHF
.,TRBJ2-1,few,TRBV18,TGTGCCAGCTCACCAACGGACGTTTCGGCGTTCTTC,CASSPTDVSAFF
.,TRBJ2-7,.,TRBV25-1,TGTGCCAGCAGGGCCTCACTAGAGCAGTGCTTC,CASRASLEQCF
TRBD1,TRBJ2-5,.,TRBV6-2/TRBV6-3,TGTGCCAGCAGTTACGACAGGGGCCAAGAGACCCAGTACTTC,CASSYDRGQETQYF
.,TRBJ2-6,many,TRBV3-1,TGTGCCAGCACCCCCTCCGGGTACGGGGCCAACGTCCTGACTTTC,CASTPSGYGANVLTF